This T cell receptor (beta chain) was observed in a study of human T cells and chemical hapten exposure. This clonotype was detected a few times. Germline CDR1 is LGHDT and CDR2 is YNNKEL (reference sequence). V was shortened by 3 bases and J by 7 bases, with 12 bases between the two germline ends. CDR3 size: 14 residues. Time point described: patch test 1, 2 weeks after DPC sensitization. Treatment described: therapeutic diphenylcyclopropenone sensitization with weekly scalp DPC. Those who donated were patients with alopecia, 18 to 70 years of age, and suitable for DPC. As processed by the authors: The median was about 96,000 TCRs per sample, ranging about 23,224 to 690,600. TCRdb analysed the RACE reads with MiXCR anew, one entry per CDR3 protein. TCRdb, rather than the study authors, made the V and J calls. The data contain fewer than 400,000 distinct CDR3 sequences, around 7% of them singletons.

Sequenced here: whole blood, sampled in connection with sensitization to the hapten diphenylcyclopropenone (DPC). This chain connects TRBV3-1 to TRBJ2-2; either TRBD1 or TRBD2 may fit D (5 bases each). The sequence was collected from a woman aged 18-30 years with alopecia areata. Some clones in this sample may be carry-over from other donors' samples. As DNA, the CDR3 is TGTGCCAGCAGCCAGGGGACCGGTGGCGGGGAGCTGTTTTTT. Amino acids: CASSQGTGGGELFF.